This paragraph reports one T cell receptor (beta chain). This entry comes from a study of blood T cell repertoires in COVID-19. For the study at large: Material from acute and convalescent COVID-19 was sourced from the United States, Italy and Spain. PBMCs, B-cell-depleted T cells, or T cells were the source of the cDNA or gDNA that made up the material.

Enrolment of Seattle patients took place during active infection, and they were followed longitudinally. Authors' analysis steps: Amplified reference gene primers provided the basis for estimating nucleated cell counts. Using immunoSEQ multiplex PCR, the repertoire was profiled, and TCRdb retains in-frame clones only, with some absent. V and J calls and clone size come straight from that table; D and trimming were deduced from the DNA. The data show roughly 160,000 clones, around four fifths seen once. CDR3 length: 15 residues. This receptor was taken from a woman older than 75 with COVID-19, enrolled during active disease. The material sequenced was peripheral blood. The chain recombines TRBV21-1 with TRBJ2-1; the table assigns TRBD2, which was not confirmed against the DNA. TRBV21-1 is assigned pseudogene status. DNA for the CDR3: TGTGCCACCAACGAACTAGCGGGGGTTTACAATGAGCAGTTCTTC. Translating it yields CATNELAGVYNEQFF.